Reported below is one T cell receptor beta chain. This entry belongs to a study of blood T cell repertoires in COVID-19. With V trimmed by 0 bases and J by 0 bases, 2 bases remained unmatched. The germline V gene has CDR1 SGHVS and CDR2 FNYEAQ. The CDR3 totals 15 residues. The protocol was immunoSEQ multiplex PCR, while the TCRdb copy is restricted to in-frame clones and leaves out a portion. The sample yields approximately 230,000 clones, around 90% seen once. The sequence was collected from an elderly man with acute or convalescent COVID-19. The J gene is TRBJ2-7, the V gene TRBV7-6, with 7 bases identical to TRBD2. Sequenced sample: peripheral blood. CDR3 sequence (DNA): TGTGCCAGCAGCTTAGCGGGAGGGAGCTCCTACGAGCAGTACTTC. It specifies CASSLAGGSSYEQYF.